This is a list of T cell receptor beta chains from one sample in a study of blood T cell repertoires in COVID-19. The assay was immunoSEQ multiplex PCR, and TCRdb's table has in-frame clones only and misses some. The table shows 190,000 or so clones, with approximately 86% occurring only once. The sample consisted of PBMCs or T cells enriched from blood (not recorded which). The receptors originated from a woman aged 30 to 39 who had been exposed to COVID-19. Both conserved end residues are part of each CDR3. The D gene is left open where the match is weak. Clone size is given for some rows only: seen once, a few or many times, or a class if the clone is expanded.

NA	TRBJ2-6	NA	TRBV14	18	TGTGCCAGCAGCCAAGATGTGGGGGACACCTCTGGGGCCAACGTCCTGACTTTC	CASSQDVGDTSGANVLTF
NA	TRBJ2-6	NA	TRBV5-5	15	TGTGCCAGCAGCTTAACTATCCCTGGGGCCAACGTCCTGACTTTC	CASSLTIPGANVLTF
NA	TRBJ2-3	TRBD1	TRBV24-1	16	TGTGCCACCAGTGATTTTGGGACAGGGGGGTCAGATACGCAGTATTTT	CATSDFGTGGSDTQYF
NA	TRBJ1-5	TRBD1	TRBV27	13	TGTGCCAGCAGCGGACAGGGATTTCAGCCCCAGCATTTT	CASSGQGFQPQHF
NA	TRBJ2-2	TRBD2	TRBV7-2	17	TGTGCCAGCAGCTTAGGGGGGCTAGCGGGGTTTACCGGGGAGCTGTTTTTT	CASSLGGLAGFTGELFF
once	TRBJ2-5	NA	TRBV6-5	13	TGTGCCAGCAGTTATGACAGTCAAGAGACCCAGTACTTC	CASSYDSQETQYF
NA	TRBJ1-2	NA	TRBV5-1	16	TGCGCCAGCAGCGAAGGACAGTTCGGGGATTACTATGGCTACACCTTC	CASSEGQFGDYYGYTF
NA	TRBJ1-2	TRBD1	TRBV5-1	16	TGCGCCAGCAGCTTGGCGGGACAGGGAGGAAACTATGGCTACACCTTC	CASSLAGQGGNYGYTF
NA	TRBJ2-7	NA	TRBV7-2	13	TGTGCCAGCAGCTCAGGGAGGTACTACGAGCAGTACTTC	CASSSGRYYEQYF
NA	TRBJ2-3	NA	TRBV11-2	12	TGTGCCAGCAGCTTAGGGGTGGCGGGGCAGTATTTT	CASSLGVAGQYF
NA	TRBJ1-3	NA	TRBV19	16	TGTGCCAGTCGCCAATACTTTGTTGCTTTTGGAAACACCATATATTTT	CASRQYFVAFGNTIYF
NA	TRBJ1-2	NA	TRBV24-1	14	TGTGCCACCAGTGAGCGGACCCGAGCGGAGGGCTACACCTTC	CATSERTRAEGYTF
NA	TRBJ2-7	NA	TRBV28	12	TGTGCCAGCAGTTTGAGGCCCTACGAGCAGTACTTC	CASSLRPYEQYF
once	TRBJ2-2	TRBD1	TRBV11-2	16	TGTGCCAGCAGCCCCGCCGGGACAGGGGTCACCGGGGAGCTGTTTTTT	CASSPAGTGVTGELFF
NA	TRBJ2-1	NA	TRBV5-1	17	TGCGCCAGCAGCTTGGGACTAGTAACCACCCTTGGGGGTGAGCAGTTCTTC	CASSLGLVTTLGGEQFF
NA	TRBJ2-3	NA	TRBV5-4	16	TGTGCCAGCAGGGTACAGGAGGCAGGGGGCACAGATACGCAGTATTTT	CASRVQEAGGTDTQYF
NA	TRBJ1-5	NA	TRBV2	15	TGTGCCAGCGGTCTGACCCGGGGGAGCAATCAGCCCCAGCATTTT	CASGLTRGSNQPQHF
few	TRBJ2-3	TRBD2	TRBV7-3	16	TGTGCCAGCAGCTTGGCTAGCGGGGGGAGCACAGATACGCAGTATTTT	CASSLASGGSTDTQYF
NA	TRBJ2-2	NA	TRBV6-5	15	TGTGCCAGCAGCCGAACGAGGGGGATAATCGGGGAGCTGTTTTTT	CASSRTRGIIGELFF
NA	TRBJ1-2	NA	TRBV5-5	14	TGTGCCAGCAGCCCCTGGACAACTAACTATGGCTACACCTTC	CASSPWTTNYGYTF
NA	TRBJ2-7	TRBD1	TRBV5-1	15	TGCGCCAGCAGCTCAACGACAGGGCACTCCTACGAGCAGTACTTC	CASSSTTGHSYEQYF
once	TRBJ2-2	NA	TRBV6-1	15	TGTGCCAGCAGTGAAGTTGTCAGGTGGTCCGGGGAGCTGTTTTTT	CASSEVVRWSGELFF